The 29 T cell receptor beta chains reported below all come from one sample, sequenced in a study of low-dose radiotherapy and immunotherapy resistance in tumors. The sample's time point: after trial treatment. Treatment denoted: LDRT plus nivolumab, ipilimumab, low-dose cyclophosphamide and aspirin (RACIN trial). First-strand cDNA relied on TRAV- and TRBV-specific primers spanning alpha and beta chains. Amplification, which lasted 20 to 25 PCR cycles, used a constant-region primer and V-primer adapter to amplify TCRs. Using its own MiXCR run on the reads, TCRdb lists one record per CDR3 protein. In the table there are more than 90,000 distinct CDR3 sequences, more than 20% of which are singletons. Here the sequenced sample was PBMCs, taken after low-dose radiotherapy plus immunotherapy. These receptor sequences come from a male donor with prostate cancer.

This clonotype has at least ten counts. This chain links TRBV19 with TRBJ1-3; D possibly corresponds to TRBD1 (6 bases). Germline CDR1 is LNHDA and CDR2 is SQIVND (reference sequence). There are 15 residues in the CDR3. Trimming left V 3 bases short and J 0 bases short, with 9 bases between. The CDR3 DNA reads TGTGCCAGTAGTATGTGGACAGCCTCTGGAAACACCATATATTTT. Its protein product is CASSMWTASGNTIYF.

Concerning this clonotype: It is unclear where the CDR3 begins or ends on the DNA, so no DNA is shown, and the CDR3 is as TCRdb lists it. This sequence joins TRBV3-1 and TRBJ2-2; the table gives TRBD1 as D, unverified against the DNA. The CDR3 adds up to 17 amino acids, both ends counted. In germline, CDR1 is LGHDT, CDR2 YNNKEL (reference sequence). CDR3 region: CASSQSGPGLTPGSCFF.

This clonotype was picked up many times. The chain uses TRBV5-1 and TRBJ2-3; 9 positions agree with TRBD2. The CDR3 has 16 amino acids. The trim removed 4 bases at V and 0 bases at J, leaving 6 bases unmatched. CDR1 and CDR2 (germline): SGHRS, YFSETQ. The CDR3 is CASSLSGGTSTDTQYF. The CDR3 DNA reads as TGCGCCAGCAGCCTTAGCGGGGGTACTAGCACAGATACGCAGTATTTT.

This clonotype was counted many times. The chain carries TRBV29-1 and TRBJ1-2; D not certain. This CDR3 has 11 amino acids. V dropped 4 bases and J dropped 6 bases, with 9 bases sitting between them. Germline loops: CDR1 SQVTM, CDR2 ANQGSEA. Here the CDR3 DNA reads TGCAGCGTTGTTGGGGTGGATGGCTACACCTTC. Encoded protein: CSVVGVDGYTF. Complete variable domain (other parts from reference TRBV29-1 and TRBJ1-2): SAVISQKPSRDICQRGTSLTIQCQVDSQVTMMFWYRQQPGQSLTLIATANQGSEATYESGFVIDKFPISRPNLTFSTLTVSNMSPEDSSIYLCSVVGVDGYTFGSGTRLTVV.

This clonotype was seen repeatedly, ten times or more. The rearrangement links TRBV7-9 to TRBJ1-2; D gene unclear. Germline-derived CDR1 and CDR2 are SEHNR and FQNEAQ (reference sequence). The CDR3 spans 14 residues. Between the trimmed V and J ends, which lost 5 bases and 4 bases, there was a span of 14 bases. This CDR3 reads CASSNPRVRYGYTF. The DNA for the CDR3 is TGTGCCAGCAGCAATCCAAGGGTCCGCTATGGCTACACCTTC.

This clonotype was counted ten times or more. This chain connects TRBV6-1 to TRBJ2-3; 11 positions match TRBD2. This CDR3 contains 15 residues. CDR1 is MNHNS and CDR2 is SASEGT in the germline V gene. Trimming took 6 bases from V and 0 from J; bases not matched to a gene: 2. CDR3 in amino acids: CASRGTSGSTDTQYF. The CDR3 coding sequence is TGTGCCAGCAGAGGGACTAGCGGTAGCACAGATACGCAGTATTTT.

This clonotype was counted at least ten times. This chain joins TRBV4-1 and TRBJ2-5; TRBD1 might be the D (5 bases). Per the germline V gene, CDR1 is MGHRA and CDR2 is YSYEKL. Trimming cost V 5 bases and J 2 bases, with 9 bases left between them. The CDR3 has 13 residues. CDR3 bases: TGCGCCAGCAGCTCCAGACAGCAAGAGACCCAGTACTTC. Translation gives CASSSRQQETQYF.

This clonotype came up many times. CDR3 protein: CASSLGSLSEYF. CDR3 DNA sequence: TGTGCCAGCAGCTTAGGTTCGCTTAGCGAGTACTTC. The rearrangement joins TRBV5-5 to TRBJ2-7; perhaps TRBD2 as D (5 bases). From germline, CDR1 is SGHKS and CDR2 YYEKEE (reference sequence). Trimming removed 2 bases from V and 11 bases from J, with 14 bases in between. CDR3 length equals 12 residues. Full variable domain (remainder filled in from reference TRBV5-5 and TRBJ2-7): DAGVTQSPTHLIKTRGQQVTLRCSPISGHKSVSWYQQVLGQGPQFIFQYYEKEERGRGNFPDRFSARQFPNYSSELNVNALLLGDSALYLCASSLGSLSEYFGPGTRLTVT.

Many counts were recorded for this clonotype. The genes are TRBV2 and TRBJ2-5; 7 bases line up with TRBD1. J was trimmed by 0 bases and V by 4 bases; bases with no gene match: 2. Germline V gene lookup returns CDR1 SNHLY and CDR2 FYNNEI. The CDR3 contains 14 residues. The CDR3 is CASSAGQNQETQYF. The CDR3 DNA is TGTGCCAGCAGTGCGGGACAGAACCAAGAGACCCAGTACTTC. The whole variable domain, remainder taken from reference TRBV2 and TRBJ2-5, is EPEVTQTPSHQVTQMGQEVILRCVPISNHLYFYWYRQILGQKVEFLVSFYNNEISEKSEIFDDQFSVERPDGSNFTLKIRSTKLEDSAMYFCASSAGQNQETQYFGPGTRLLVL.

Many counts were recorded for this clonotype. V usage is TRBV11-2 and J usage is TRBJ2-3; the D gene is possibly TRBD2 (7 bases). Trimming pared 1 base from V and 6 bases from J, leaving 17 bases between. The V gene's germline CDR1 is SGHAT and CDR2 FQNNGV. The length of the CDR3 is 16 residues. The CDR3 loop reads CASSLGGGARRDTQYF. In DNA form, the CDR3 reads TGTGCCAGCAGCTTAGGAGGGGGGGCCCGTCGGGATACGCAGTATTTT.

This clonotype was seen repeatedly, ten times or more. The chain joins TRBV6-2 or TRBV6-3 to TRBJ1-5; possibly TRBD1 for D (5 bases). The CDR3 extends over 15 amino acids. Per germline, CDR1 MNHEY and CDR2 SVGEGT. The V gene lost 5 bases and the J gene lost 0 bases, with 11 bases spanning the gap. The CDR3 is CASSDDRISNQPQHF. DNA for the CDR3: TGTGCCAGCAGTGACGACAGAATTAGCAATCAGCCCCAGCATTTT.

This clonotype was seen many times. The chain joins TRBV19 to TRBJ1-1; 7 nucleotides agree with TRBD1. Per germline, CDR1 LNHDA and CDR2 SQIVND (reference sequence). J was trimmed by 2 bases and V by 8 bases; bases with no gene match: 11. This CDR3 has 15 residues. The CDR3 is CASGPGYRGNTEAFF. The CDR3 DNA reads as TGTGCCAGTGGCCCCGGATACAGGGGAAACACTGAAGCTTTCTTT.

The chain combines TRBV6-2 or TRBV6-3 with TRBJ2-7, with D possibly called TRBD1 or TRBD2 (6 bases each). This CDR3 has 13 amino acids. V lost 8 bases and J lost 7, with 18 bases in between. Germline CDR1 reads MNHEY; CDR2 reads SVGEGT. The CDR3 region has the DNA TGTGCCAGCCCTAACCGGGGGCTCGAAGAGCAGTACTTC. Amino acid sequence: CASPNRGLEEQYF.

This clonotype was detected many times. The chain uses TRBV20-1 and TRBJ2-1; 7 bases fit TRBD1. The trim removed 3 bases at V and 4 bases at J, leaving 9 bases unmatched. The CDR3 is made up of 15 amino acids. The germline V gene has CDR1 DFQATT and CDR2 SNEGSKA (reference sequence). DNA for the CDR3: TGCAGTGCTAGGCCCCCGGGACAGAAATACAATGAGCAGTTCTTC. As protein: CSARPPGQKYNEQFF.

This clonotype showed up many times. The gene calls are TRBV12-3 or TRBV12-4 and TRBJ1-1; no definite D call. V was shortened by 2 bases and J by 3 bases, with 10 bases between the two germline ends. This CDR3 region has 14 residues. The CDR3 protein is CASSLSRGYTEAFF. The CDR3 DNA reads TGTGCCAGCAGTTTAAGCCGGGGTTACACTGAAGCTTTCTTT.

This clonotype came up a few times. A far larger clone is one nucleotide away, so this likely arose from a read error. The V and J genes are TRBV6-2 or TRBV6-3 and TRBJ2-7; D unclear. The germline V gene encodes CDR1 MNHEY and CDR2 SVGEGT. This CDR3 is built from 13 residues. The V end lost 4 bases, the J end lost 0 bases, and 7 bases lay between the germline ends. CDR3 nucleotides: TGTGCCAGCAGTTGGGTGGCCTCCTACGAGCAGTACTTC. Protein sequence: CASSWVASYEQYF.

This clonotype was counted a few times. The chain combines TRBV2 with TRBJ2-7; tentatively, D is TRBD1 (5 bases). From germline, CDR1 is SNHLY and CDR2 FYNNEI. V was clipped by 5 bases and J by 3 bases, with 14 bases between them. The CDR3 covers 14 residues. This CDR3 is CASSLLLGDYEQYF. CDR3 DNA sequence: TGTGCCAGCAGTCTCCTCTTAGGGGACTACGAGCAGTACTTC.

The chain joins TRBV7-2 to TRBJ2-2; a possible D gene is TRBD2 (7 bases). The V and J ends lost 2 bases and 1 base respectively, with 14 bases between them. The CDR3 contains 17 residues. Germline V gene data show CDR1 as SGHTA and CDR2 as FQGNSA. The chain's CDR3 is CASSLPRGHQNTGELFF. For the CDR3, the DNA is TGTGCCAGCAGCTTACCGCGGGGGCATCAGAACACCGGGGAGCTGTTTTTT.

At least ten counts were recorded for this clonotype. The chain is built from TRBV7-9 and TRBJ2-2; a possible D gene is TRBD2 (6 bases). The germline V gene encodes CDR1 SEHNR and CDR2 FQNEAQ (reference sequence). Trimming removed 11 bases at V and 4 bases at J, with 14 bases between. This CDR3 spans 13 amino acids. CDR3: CASPGSPTGELFF. The DNA for the CDR3 is TGTGCCTCACCCGGGAGCCCCACCGGGGAGCTGTTTTTT.

This clonotype has ten or more counts. The chain joins TRBV29-1 to TRBJ2-1; the D gene is possibly TRBD1 (5 bases). There are 14 residues in the CDR3. Germline CDR1 SQVTM, CDR2 ANQGSEA. V was cut by 7 bases and J by 1 base, with 14 bases left in between. As DNA, the CDR3 is TGCAGCGCACAGCAGGGCATGTCCTACAATGAGCAGTTCTTC. Protein sequence: CSAQQGMSYNEQFF.

The sample holds many counts of this clonotype. The chain carries TRBV6-2 or TRBV6-3 and TRBJ2-3; D gene uncertain. The CDR3 length is 12 residues. CDR1 and CDR2 from the germline V gene are MNHEY and SVGEGT. V was cut by 6 bases and J by 4 bases, with 8 bases left in between. CDR3 sequence reads: CASSSQSDTQYF. The CDR3, as DNA: TGTGCCAGCAGCTCCCAGTCAGATACGCAGTATTTT.

As regards this clonotype: One junction end disagrees with the germline gene, perhaps due to a read error. The chain recombines TRBV5-1 with TRBJ2-5, with 11 bases identical to TRBD1. This CDR3 is 14 amino acids long. Germline CDR1 SGHRS, CDR2 YFSETQ. CDR3 coding DNA: TGCACCAGCAGCCGGACAGGGGGCGACGAGACCCAGTACTTC. Residues: CTSSRTGGDETQYF.

This clonotype was detected many times. This chain uses TRBV12-3 or TRBV12-4 with TRBJ2-1; 13 bases map to TRBD2. Trimming cost V 5 bases and J 3 bases; bases outside gene matches: 4. CDR3 size: 16 residues. Written as DNA, the CDR3 is TGTGCCAGCAGTCCCGGACTAGCGGGGGACTACAATGAGCAGTTCTTC. Its translation: CASSPGLAGDYNEQFF.

This clonotype was seen just once. This sequence joins TRBV6-1 and TRBJ2-1, with no clear D. Deletions cut 6 bases from V and 6 bases from J, with 12 bases between. There are 13 residues in the CDR3. The germline CDR1 and CDR2 sequences are MNHNS and SASEGT. The CDR3 nucleotides are TGTGCCAGCAGCCGGACGACTCTCAATGAGCAGTTCTTC. Its translation: CASSRTTLNEQFF.

A remark on this clonotype: The likely explanation is a read error, given a far larger clone one base away. The CDR3 DNA is TGTGCCAGCAGGTACACCCTGACAGGGGGCAGCGAGCAGTACTTC. Its protein is CASRYTLTGGSEQYF. The V gene is TRBV6-1, the J gene TRBJ2-7, with TRBD1 matching over 10 bases. The CDR3 length is 15 residues. V lost 6 bases to trimming and J lost 6 bases; unmatched junction nucleotides: 11. Germline lookup yields CDR1 MNHNS and CDR2 SASEGT.

The J gene is TRBJ2-2, the V gene TRBV5-1; the D gene is possibly TRBD1 (6 bases). The germline V gene has CDR1 SGHRS and CDR2 YFSETQ. The CDR3 totals 17 residues. The V end was cut by 0 bases, the J end by 5 bases, with 17 bases between. The CDR3 DNA reads as TGCGCCAGCAGCTTGGAACCGGACAGAGCTACGACCGGGGAGCTGTTTTTT. The encoded protein is CASSLEPDRATTGELFF.

J is TRBJ2-3 and V is TRBV7-6; D is ambiguous. V was cut by 2 bases and J by 1 base, with 7 bases left in between. Germline values: CDR1 SGHVS, CDR2 FNYEAQ. The CDR3 totals 14 residues. The CDR3 here is CASSLWGGTDTQYF. CDR3 bases: TGTGCCAGCAGCTTATGGGGTGGCACAGATACGCAGTATTTT.

This clonotype was counted many times. The chain is built from TRBV9 and TRBJ2-3, with TRBD2 matching 8 bases. CDR3 length equals 14 residues. J gave up 6 bases and V 4 bases, and 7 bases lay outside the gene matches. CDR1 and CDR2 from the germline V gene are SGDLS and YYNGEE. CDR3 residues: CASSPGLVVDTQYF. CDR3 bases: TGTGCCAGCAGCCCGGGACTAGTAGTGGATACGCAGTATTTT. The entire variable domain, with the rest obtained from reference TRBV9 and TRBJ2-3, is as follows: DSGVTQTPKHLITATGQRVTLRCSPRSGDLSVYWYQQSLDQGLQFLIQYYNGEERAKGNILERFSAQQFPDLHSELNLSSLELGDSALYFCASSPGLVVDTQYFGPGTRLTVL.

About this clonotype: This may be a read error, as it is one base from a much larger clone. The chain has TRBV6-5 and TRBJ2-1; D unclear. V lost 6 bases and J lost 12, with 12 bases in between. Germline loops: CDR1 MNHEY, CDR2 SVGAGI. The CDR3 covers 11 residues. CDR3 amino acids: CASRDMVGQFF. CDR3 coding DNA: TGTGCCAGCAGAGATATGGTAGGGCAGTTCTTC.